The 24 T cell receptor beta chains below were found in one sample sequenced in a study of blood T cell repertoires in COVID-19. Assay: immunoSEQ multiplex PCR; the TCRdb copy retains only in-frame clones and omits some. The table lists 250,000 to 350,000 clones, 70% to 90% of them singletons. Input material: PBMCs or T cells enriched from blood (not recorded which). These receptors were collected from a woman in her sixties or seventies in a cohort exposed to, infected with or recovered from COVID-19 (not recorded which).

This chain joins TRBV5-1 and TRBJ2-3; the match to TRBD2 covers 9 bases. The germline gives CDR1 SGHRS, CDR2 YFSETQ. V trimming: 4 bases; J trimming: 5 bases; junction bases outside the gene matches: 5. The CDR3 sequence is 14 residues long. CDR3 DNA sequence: TGCGCCAGCAGCCGGCTAGCGGGAAAAGATACGCAGTATTTT. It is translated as CASSRLAGKDTQYF. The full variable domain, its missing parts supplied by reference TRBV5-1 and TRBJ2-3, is KAGVTQTPRYLIKTRGQQVTLSCSPISGHRSVSWYQQTPGQGLQFLFEYFSETQRNKGNFPGRFSGRQFSNSRSEMNVSTLELGDSALYLCASSRLAGKDTQYFGPGTRLTVL.

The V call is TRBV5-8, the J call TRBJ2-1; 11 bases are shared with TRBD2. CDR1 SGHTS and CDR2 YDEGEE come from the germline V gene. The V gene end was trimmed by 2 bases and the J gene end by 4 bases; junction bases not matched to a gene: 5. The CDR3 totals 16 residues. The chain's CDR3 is CASSLVTSGTYNEQFF. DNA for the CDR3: TGTGCCAGCAGCTTAGTGACTAGCGGGACATACAATGAGCAGTTCTTC.

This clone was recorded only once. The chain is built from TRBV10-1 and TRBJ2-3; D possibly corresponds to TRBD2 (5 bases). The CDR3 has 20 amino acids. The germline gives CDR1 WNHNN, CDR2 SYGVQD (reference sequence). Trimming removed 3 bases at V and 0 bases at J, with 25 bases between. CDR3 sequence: CASSDGLVIGLNYSTDTQYF. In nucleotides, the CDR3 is TGCGCCAGCAGTGATGGGTTAGTCATCGGACTGAATTACAGCACAGATACGCAGTATTTT.

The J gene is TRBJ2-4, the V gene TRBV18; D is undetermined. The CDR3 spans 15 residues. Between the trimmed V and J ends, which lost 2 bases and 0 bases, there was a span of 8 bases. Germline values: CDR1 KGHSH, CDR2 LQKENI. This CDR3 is CASSPVALAKNIQYF. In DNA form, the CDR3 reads TGTGCCAGCTCACCAGTGGCATTAGCCAAAAACATTCAGTACTTC.

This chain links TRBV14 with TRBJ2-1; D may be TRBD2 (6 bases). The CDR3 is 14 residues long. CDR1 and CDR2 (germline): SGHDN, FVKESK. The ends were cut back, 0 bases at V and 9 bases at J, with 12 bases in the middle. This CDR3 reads CASSQEFSGAEQFF. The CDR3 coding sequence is TGTGCCAGCAGCCAAGAATTTAGCGGCGCTGAGCAGTTCTTC.

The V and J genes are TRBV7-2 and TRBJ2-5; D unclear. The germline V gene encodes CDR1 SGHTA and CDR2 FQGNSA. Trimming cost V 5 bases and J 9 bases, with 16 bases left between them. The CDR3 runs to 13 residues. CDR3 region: CASSNLDFGSQYF. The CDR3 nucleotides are TGTGCCAGCAGCAACCTAGACTTCGGGTCCCAGTACTTC.

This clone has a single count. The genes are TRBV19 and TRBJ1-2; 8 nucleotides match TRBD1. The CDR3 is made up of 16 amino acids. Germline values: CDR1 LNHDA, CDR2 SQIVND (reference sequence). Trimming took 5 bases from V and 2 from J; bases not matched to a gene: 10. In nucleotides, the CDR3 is TGTGCCAGTAGTCCCCAAAAAAGGACAGGGAACTATGGCTACACCTTC. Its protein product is CASSPQKRTGNYGYTF.

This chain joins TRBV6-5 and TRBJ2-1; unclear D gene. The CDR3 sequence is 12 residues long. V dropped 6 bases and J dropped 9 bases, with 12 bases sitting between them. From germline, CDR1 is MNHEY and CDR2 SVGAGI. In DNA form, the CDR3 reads TGTGCCAGCAGCCCCCGGAGTGGTGAGCAGTTCTTC. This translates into CASSPRSGEQFF.

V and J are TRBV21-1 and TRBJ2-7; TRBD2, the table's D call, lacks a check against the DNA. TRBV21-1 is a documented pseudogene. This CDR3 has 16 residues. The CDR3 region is CASSKSLAGDLYEQYF. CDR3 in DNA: TGTGCCAGCAGCAAAAGCCTTGCGGGAGACCTCTACGAGCAGTACTTC.

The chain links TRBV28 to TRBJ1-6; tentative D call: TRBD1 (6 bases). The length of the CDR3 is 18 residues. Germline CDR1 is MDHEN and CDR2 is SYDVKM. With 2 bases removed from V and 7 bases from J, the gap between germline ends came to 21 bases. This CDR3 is CASSLSGGTRGLNSPLHF. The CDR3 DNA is TGTGCCAGCAGTTTAAGCGGTGGGACCAGGGGCCTCAATTCACCCCTCCACTTT.

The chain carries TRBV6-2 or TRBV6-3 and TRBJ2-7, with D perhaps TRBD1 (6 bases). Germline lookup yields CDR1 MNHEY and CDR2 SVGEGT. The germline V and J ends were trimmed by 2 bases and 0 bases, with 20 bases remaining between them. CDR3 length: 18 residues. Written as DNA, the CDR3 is TGTGCCAGCAGTTACAACCCTAGACAGGCGCTCTTCTCCTACGAGCAGTACTTC. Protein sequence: CASSYNPRQALFSYEQYF.

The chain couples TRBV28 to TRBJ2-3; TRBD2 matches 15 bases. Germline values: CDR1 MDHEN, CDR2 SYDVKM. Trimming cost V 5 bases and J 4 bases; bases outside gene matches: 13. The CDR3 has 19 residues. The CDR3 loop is CASSPVPGLAGGDADTQYF. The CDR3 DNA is TGTGCCAGCAGTCCCGTCCCGGGACTAGCGGGAGGAGATGCAGATACGCAGTATTTT.

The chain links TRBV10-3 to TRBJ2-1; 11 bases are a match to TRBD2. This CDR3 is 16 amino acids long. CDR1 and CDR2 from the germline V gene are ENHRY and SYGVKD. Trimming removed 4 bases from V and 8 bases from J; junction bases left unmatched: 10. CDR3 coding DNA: TGTGCCATCAGTGGGGGACTAGCGGCCGTAAGGGATGAGCAGTTCTTC. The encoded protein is CAISGGLAAVRDEQFF.

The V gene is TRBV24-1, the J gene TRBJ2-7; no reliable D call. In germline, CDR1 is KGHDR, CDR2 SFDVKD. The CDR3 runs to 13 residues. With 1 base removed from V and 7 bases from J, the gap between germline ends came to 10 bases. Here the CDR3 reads CATSDLEHGEQYF. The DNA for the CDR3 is TGTGCCACCAGTGATTTAGAGCACGGGGAGCAGTACTTC.

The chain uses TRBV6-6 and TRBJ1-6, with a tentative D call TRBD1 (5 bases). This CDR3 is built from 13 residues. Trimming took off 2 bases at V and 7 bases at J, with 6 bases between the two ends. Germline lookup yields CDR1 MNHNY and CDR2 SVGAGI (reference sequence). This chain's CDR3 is CASSYRQNSPLHF. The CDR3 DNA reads TGTGCCAGCAGTTACCGACAGAATTCACCCCTCCACTTT.

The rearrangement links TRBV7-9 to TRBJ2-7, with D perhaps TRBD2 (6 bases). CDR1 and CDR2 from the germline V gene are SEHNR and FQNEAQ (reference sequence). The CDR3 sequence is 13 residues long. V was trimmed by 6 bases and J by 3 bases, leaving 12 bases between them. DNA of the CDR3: TGTGCCAGCAGAGGAGGGAGCATCTACGAGCAGTACTTC. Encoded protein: CASRGGSIYEQYF.

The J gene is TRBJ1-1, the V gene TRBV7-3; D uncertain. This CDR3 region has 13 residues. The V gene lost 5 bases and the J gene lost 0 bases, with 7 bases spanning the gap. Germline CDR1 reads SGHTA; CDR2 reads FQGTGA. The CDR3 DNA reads TGTGCCAGCAGCGTTCAGATGAACACTGAAGCTTTCTTT. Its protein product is CASSVQMNTEAFF.

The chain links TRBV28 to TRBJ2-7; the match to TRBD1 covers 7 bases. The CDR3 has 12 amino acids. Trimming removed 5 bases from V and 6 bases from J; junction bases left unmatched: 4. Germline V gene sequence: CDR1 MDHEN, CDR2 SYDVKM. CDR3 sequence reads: CASSRQGGEQYF. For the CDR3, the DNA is TGTGCCAGCAGTCGACAGGGCGGCGAGCAGTACTTC. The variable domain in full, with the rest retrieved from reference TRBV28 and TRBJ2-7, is DVKVTQSSRYLVKRTGEKVFLECVQDMDHENMFWYRQDPGLGLRLIYFSYDVKMKEKGDIPEGYSVSREKKERFSLILESASTNQTSMYLCASSRQGGEQYFGPGTRLTVT.

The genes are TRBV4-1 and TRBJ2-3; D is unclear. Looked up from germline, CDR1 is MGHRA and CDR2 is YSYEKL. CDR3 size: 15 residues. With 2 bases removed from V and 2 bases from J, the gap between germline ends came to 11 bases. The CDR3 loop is CASSQYVAVTDTQYF. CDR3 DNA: TGCGCCAGCAGCCAATATGTTGCGGTCACAGATACGCAGTATTTT.

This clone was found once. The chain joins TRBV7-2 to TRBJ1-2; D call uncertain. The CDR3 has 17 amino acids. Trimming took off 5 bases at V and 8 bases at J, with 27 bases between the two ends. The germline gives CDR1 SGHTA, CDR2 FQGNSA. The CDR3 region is CASSPTNTIFRSGGYTF. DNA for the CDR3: TGTGCCAGCAGCCCAACGAATACTATTTTCCGGTCTGGCGGCTACACCTTC.

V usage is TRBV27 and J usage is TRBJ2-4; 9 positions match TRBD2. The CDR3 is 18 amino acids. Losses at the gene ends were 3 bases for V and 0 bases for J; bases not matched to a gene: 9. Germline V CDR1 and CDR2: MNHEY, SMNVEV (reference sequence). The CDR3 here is CASSLRREGGLAKNIQYF. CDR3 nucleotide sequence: TGTGCCAGCAGTTTGCGGCGGGAGGGCGGATTAGCCAAAAACATTCAGTACTTC.

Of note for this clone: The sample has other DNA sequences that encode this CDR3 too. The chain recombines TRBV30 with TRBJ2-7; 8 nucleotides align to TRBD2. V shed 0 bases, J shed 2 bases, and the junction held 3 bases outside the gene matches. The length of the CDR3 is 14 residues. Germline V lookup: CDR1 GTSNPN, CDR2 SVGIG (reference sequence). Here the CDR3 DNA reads TGTGCCTGGAGTGTACGGGGGGGTCCCTACGAGCAGTACTTC. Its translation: CAWSVRGGPYEQYF. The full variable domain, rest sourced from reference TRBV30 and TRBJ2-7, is SQTIHQWPATLVQPVGSPLSLECTVEGTSNPNLYWYRQAAGRGLQLLFYSVGIGQISSEVPQNLSASRPQDRQFILSSKKLLLSDSGFYLCAWSVRGGPYEQYFGPGTRLTVT.

The chain's CDR3 is CASKGAGGVLSYGYTF. CDR3 nucleotide sequence: TGTGCCAGTAAGGGAGCAGGGGGCGTTCTCAGCTATGGCTACACCTTC. The rearrangement joins TRBV19 to TRBJ1-2, with 8 bases matching TRBD1. Germline CDR1 and CDR2: LNHDA and SQIVND (reference sequence). The V segment lost 7 bases and the J segment 4 bases; nucleotides outside the gene matches: 14. The CDR3 has 16 amino acids.

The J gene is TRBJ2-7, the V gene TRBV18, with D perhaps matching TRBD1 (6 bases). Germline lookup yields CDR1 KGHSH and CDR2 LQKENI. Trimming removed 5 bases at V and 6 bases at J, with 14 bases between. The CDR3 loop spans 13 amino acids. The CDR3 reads CASSLWGPTEQYF. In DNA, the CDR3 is TGTGCCAGCTCATTATGGGGGCCTACCGAGCAGTACTTC.